Listed below are T cell receptor beta chains from one sample, sequenced in a study of blood T cell repertoires in COVID-19. Here immunoSEQ multiplex PCR was the method, and the copy in TCRdb shows in-frame clones only, minus some. Among some 110,000 clones listed, approximately 86% were seen once. Material: peripheral blood. Receptors were obtained from a man aged 40-49 years with acute or convalescent COVID-19. Both conserved end residues are part of each CDR3. Fields, in order: J gene, D gene, CDR3 length, V gene, clone size, CDR3 protein, CDR3 DNA. A D gene is named only where the DNA matches it firmly. Rows give clone size only sometimes, using once, few, many, or a class for an expanded clone.

TRBJ1-5,NA,16,TRBV7-2,once,CASSIAGQNSNQPQHF,TGTGCCAGCAGCATAGCGGGACAAAATAGCAATCAGCCCCAGCATTTT
TRBJ2-3,NA,12,TRBV29-1,NA,CSVERGTDTQYF,TGCAGCGTTGAGAGGGGGACAGATACGCAGTATTTT
TRBJ1-6,TRBD1,15,TRBV30,NA,CAWSKGQGANSPLHF,TGTGCCTGGAGCAAGGGACAGGGGGCCAATTCACCCCTCCACTTT
TRBJ2-3,TRBD1,19,TRBV4-3,few,CASSQDLLRGTGGTYTQYF,TGCGCCAGCAGCCAAGATCTTCTCAGGGGGACAGGGGGTACATATACGCAGTATTTT
TRBJ1-2,TRBD1,14,TRBV4-1,NA,CASSPTGESYGYTF,TGCGCCAGCAGTCCAACAGGGGAGAGCTATGGCTACACCTTC
TRBJ2-3,TRBD2,15,TRBV12-5,NA,CASGLVLAYTDTQYF,TGTGCTAGTGGTTTGGTACTAGCGTACACAGATACGCAGTATTTT
TRBJ1-4,TRBD1,14,TRBV5-5,few,CASSPTGYGEKLFF,TGTGCCAGCAGCCCGACAGGGTACGGTGAAAAACTGTTTTTT
TRBJ2-5,TRBD2,16,TRBV9,NA,CASSATGLAGGETQYF,TGTGCCAGCAGCGCTACGGGGCTAGCGGGAGGAGAGACCCAGTACTTC
TRBJ2-3,NA,15,TRBV5-4,few,CASSPRGGTADTQYF,TGTGCCAGCAGCCCGAGGGGCGGGACGGCAGATACGCAGTATTTT
TRBJ2-1,TRBD2,14,TRBV20-1,NA,CSASNGRVYNEQFF,TGCAGTGCTAGTAACGGGAGGGTCTACAATGAGCAGTTCTTC
TRBJ2-1,TRBD1,13,TRBV19,NA,CATSGQVGNEQFF,TGTGCCACATCCGGACAGGTCGGCAATGAGCAGTTCTTC
TRBJ1-2,NA,13,TRBV4-1,NA,CASHGQTPYGYTF,TGCGCCAGCCATGGACAGACCCCCTATGGCTACACCTTC
TRBJ2-5,NA,18,TRBV14,NA,CASSQDPPRGGAQETQYF,TGTGCCAGCAGCCAAGACCCACCAAGGGGGGGGGCCCAAGAGACCCAGTACTTC
TRBJ1-2,TRBD1,17,TRBV7-9,NA,CASTLSAGTEGPYGYTF,TGTGCCAGCACCTTGAGTGCCGGGACAGAGGGACCTTATGGCTACACCTTC
TRBJ1-1,NA,14,TRBV2,NA,CASSERREGGEAFF,TGTGCCAGCAGTGAGCGCAGGGAGGGGGGTGAAGCTTTCTTT
TRBJ1-2,TRBD1,13,TRBV4-2,NA,CASSQTGVYGYTF,TGTGCCAGCAGCCAAACAGGGGTCTATGGCTACACCTTC
TRBJ1-2,NA,12,TRBV6-5,NA,CASSRDKGSYTF,TGTGCCAGCAGTCGGGACAAGGGTTCCTACACCTTC
TRBJ1-2,NA,13,TRBV4-1,NA,CASSQEGDYGYTF,TGCGCCAGCAGCCAAGAAGGGGACTATGGCTACACCTTC
TRBJ1-4,TRBD1,16,TRBV19,NA,CASSYSTGPGSEKLFF,TGTGCCAGTAGTTATTCGACAGGGCCGGGAAGTGAAAAACTGTTTTTT
TRBJ2-1,NA,15,TRBV9,NA,CASSLRRSSYNEQFF,TGTGCCAGCAGCCTCCGGAGGAGCTCCTACAATGAGCAGTTCTTC
TRBJ1-5,NA,15,TRBV5-6,NA,CASSFRRAGDQPQHF,TGTGCCAGCAGCTTTCGCAGGGCGGGGGATCAGCCCCAGCATTTT
TRBJ2-7,TRBD1,14,TRBV27,NA,CASRRRQGGYEQYF,TGTGCCAGCAGACGACGACAGGGGGGCTACGAGCAGTACTTC
TRBJ2-1,TRBD1,14,TRBV5-1,NA,CASSTDRGQNEQFF,TGCGCCAGCAGCACCGACAGGGGTCAGAATGAGCAGTTCTTC
TRBJ2-7,TRBD1,14,TRBV9,NA,CASSPNTGGYEQYF,TGTGCCAGCAGCCCCAATACAGGGGGCTACGAGCAGTACTTC
TRBJ1-5,NA,15,TRBV3-1/TRBV3-2,NA,CASSPRGVGNQPQHF,TGTGCCAGCAGCCCCCGCGGAGTGGGCAATCAGCCCCAGCATTTT
TRBJ1-2,NA,13,TRBV15,NA,CATSREAGRGYTF,TGTGCCACCAGCAGAGAAGCAGGCCGTGGCTACACCTTC
TRBJ1-1,TRBD1,14,TRBV19,NA,CASSWDREVGEAFF,TGTGCCAGCAGTTGGGACAGGGAAGTCGGCGAAGCTTTCTTT
TRBJ2-5,NA,13,TRBV24-1,NA,CATSDPGEETQYF,TGTGCCACCAGTGATCCAGGGGAAGAGACCCAGTACTTC
TRBJ1-5,NA,13,TRBV12-3/TRBV12-4,once,CASRRGWNQPQHF,TGTGCCAGCAGAAGGGGGTGGAATCAGCCCCAGCATTTT
TRBJ2-7,NA,18,TRBV18,NA,CASSPIRTEISSYIEQYF,TGTGCCAGCTCACCAATTCGGACAGAGATCAGTTCCTACATCGAGCAGTACTTC
TRBJ2-1,NA,16,TRBV15,NA,CATSRPWTGNYNEQFF,TGTGCCACCAGCAGGCCTTGGACGGGAAACTACAATGAGCAGTTCTTC
TRBJ1-1,TRBD1,16,TRBV6-1,NA,CASSGTDRARNTEAFF,TGTGCCAGCAGTGGAACAGACAGGGCACGGAACACTGAAGCTTTCTTT
TRBJ1-2,NA,15,TRBV4-1,NA,CASSQEAPLKAGYTF,TGCGCCAGCAGCCAAGAAGCACCCCTCAAAGCGGGCTACACCTTC
TRBJ2-5,TRBD1,15,TRBV7-2,NA,CASSLVDRAQETQYF,TGTGCCAGCAGCTTAGTGGACAGGGCTCAAGAGACCCAGTACTTC
TRBJ1-5,NA,15,TRBV11-2,NA,CASSPEAGSNQPQHF,TGTGCCAGCAGCCCGGAGGCGGGTAGCAATCAGCCCCAGCATTTT
TRBJ1-6,TRBD1,14,TRBV5-1,NA,CASSRGTGDSPLHF,TGCGCCAGCAGCCGCGGGACAGGGGATTCACCCCTCCACTTT
TRBJ2-1,TRBD2,14,TRBV9,NA,CASSVAGGLLEQFF,TGTGCCAGCAGCGTAGCGGGAGGGCTTCTTGAGCAGTTCTTC
TRBJ1-1,TRBD1,16,TRBV5-1,NA,CASSLFGQGAGTEAFF,TGCGCCAGCAGCTTGTTCGGACAGGGGGCCGGCACTGAAGCTTTCTTT
TRBJ2-2,TRBD1,14,TRBV7-8,NA,CASSWDRDTGELFF,TGTGCCAGCAGCTGGGACAGGGACACCGGGGAGCTGTTTTTT
TRBJ1-1,NA,14,TRBV2,NA,CASSEYRAGTEAFF,TGTGCCAGCAGTGAATACAGGGCGGGCACTGAAGCTTTCTTT
TRBJ2-1,TRBD2,14,TRBV7-7,NA,CALGRGGSYNEQFF,TGTGCCCTGGGGAGGGGAGGCTCCTACAATGAGCAGTTCTTC
TRBJ2-7,TRBD1,14,TRBV20-1,NA,CSASVEGALYEQYF,TGCAGTGCTAGTGTCGAGGGGGCTCTTTACGAGCAGTACTTC
TRBJ1-1,NA,11,TRBV27,NA,CASSVRGKAFF,TGTGCCAGCAGTGTAAGGGGTAAAGCTTTCTTT
TRBJ2-7,TRBD2,13,TRBV29-1,once,CSVEAGGLDEQYF,TGCAGCGTCGAAGCGGGAGGGCTGGACGAGCAGTACTTC
TRBJ2-7,TRBD1,15,TRBV5-6,NA,CASSTGGAGDYEQYF,TGTGCCAGCAGTACAGGGGGCGCGGGGGACTACGAGCAGTACTTC
TRBJ2-3,TRBD2,17,TRBV4-1,NA,CASSQDGREGWSDTQYF,TGCGCCAGCAGCCAAGACGGGCGGGAGGGCTGGTCAGATACGCAGTATTTT
TRBJ2-1,NA,14,TRBV19,NA,CASRVRVSYNEQFF,TGTGCCAGTAGAGTCAGGGTGTCCTACAATGAGCAGTTCTTC
TRBJ2-1,TRBD2,16,TRBV18,NA,CASSPILAGLYNEQFF,TGTGCCAGCTCACCTATACTAGCGGGCCTCTACAATGAGCAGTTCTTC
TRBJ2-1,NA,18,TRBV24-1,NA,CATSGKSLDSSPYNEQFF,TGTGCCACCAGCGGCAAATCCCTCGACAGTTCCCCCTACAATGAGCAGTTCTTC
TRBJ1-6,TRBD1,15,TRBV6-5,NA,CASRPWTGTNSPLHF,TGTGCCAGCAGGCCTTGGACAGGCACAAATTCACCCCTCCACTTT
TRBJ1-1,NA,15,TRBV7-2,few,CASSSLTAVNTEAFF,TGTGCCAGCAGCTCCCTAACGGCGGTGAACACTGAAGCTTTCTTT